This T cell receptor (beta chain) was recorded in a study of CXCR3-negative and CXCR3-positive naive CD8 T cells. Libraries were UMI-labeled 5' RACE TRB cDNA. For each CDR3 protein, TCRdb gives one entry from its re-call of the 5' RACE reads, without DNA. The data show around 140,000 distinct CDR3 sequences, and the top ten clones hold less than 0.55%. CDR3 length: 16 amino acids. In germline, CDR1 is LGHNA, CDR2 YSLEER. The receptor was isolated from a human donor in good health. Some clones in this sample may be carry-over from other donors' samples. The V call is TRBV4-3, the J call TRBJ1-5; TCRdb's assignment of TRBD1 cannot be checked, as there is no DNA. Specimen: naive CXCR3- CD8+ T cells from blood. The subset denotes: CD45RO-CCR7+CD27+CD95- naive CD8+ T cells lacking CXCR3 (TNR3-). The CDR3 loop is CASSQLSGTGGQPQHF.